Listed below are T cell receptor beta chains from one sample, sequenced in a study of response to subunit inactivated influenza vaccine. TCRdb reprocessed the RT-PCR reads via MiXCR and lists one record per CDR3 protein. In the table there are a few hundred thousand distinct CDR3 sequences, 14% of which are singletons. Sample: PBMCs from blood, taken 12 days after vaccination. Receptors were obtained from a man aged 45-60 years who received an inactivated influenza vaccine. The CDR3 runs from the conserved cysteine through the conserved F or W. A D gene is named only where the DNA matches it firmly. Clone size is given for some rows only: seen once, a few or many times, or a class if the clone is expanded.

TRBJ1-1	NA	TRBV7-2	NA	CASSGRAGISGTEAFF	TGTGCCAGCAGCGGGCGGGCCGGGATCAGCGGAACTGAAGCTTTCTTT
TRBJ1-5	NA	TRBV4-1	few	CASSPPGRDSPQHF	TGCGCCAGCAGCCCCCCAGGAAGGGACTCGCCCCAGCATTTT
TRBJ2-5	NA	TRBV29-1	NA	CSVRGDLAGQETQYF	TGCAGCGTTAGGGGCGACTTGGCGGGGCAAGAGACCCAGTACTTC
TRBJ2-7	NA	TRBV20-1	few	CSAIQVKPYEQYF	TGCAGTGCTATCCAAGTGAAGCCCTACGAGCAGTACTTC
TRBJ2-7	NA	TRBV4-3	NA	CASANGPSYEQYF	TGCGCCAGCGCGAATGGACCCTCCTACGAGCAGTACTTC
TRBJ2-1	TRBD2	TRBV5-1	few	CASRASGHPQNEQFF	TGCGCCAGCAGGGCTAGCGGACACCCCCAGAATGAGCAGTTCTTC
TRBJ1-1	TRBD1	TRBV6-1	many	CASSRQGRVTEAFF	TGTGCCAGCAGTAGACAGGGGCGGGTCACTGAAGCTTTCTTT
TRBJ2-3	TRBD2	TRBV12-3/TRBV12-4	NA	CASSRGTSGRGTDTQYF	TGTGCCAGCAGTCGCGGGACTAGCGGGAGGGGCACAGATACGCAGTATTTT
TRBJ1-5	TRBD1	TRBV19	few	CASTRGFLGQGSNQPQHF	TGTGCCAGTACCCGGGGGTTTTTGGGACAGGGAAGCAATCAGCCCCAGCATTTT
TRBJ1-1	TRBD1	TRBV12-3/TRBV12-4	few	CASSPGGMVTEAFF	TGTGCCAGCAGCCCAGGGGGCATGGTCACTGAAGCTTTCTTT
TRBJ1-4	NA	TRBV10-3	NA	CAISPTELNEKLFF	TGTGCCATCAGTCCGACAGAACTGAATGAAAAACTGTTTTTT
TRBJ2-5	NA	TRBV6-2/TRBV6-3	many	CASRTVQETQYF	TGTGCCAGCAGAACCGTCCAAGAGACCCAGTACTTC
TRBJ2-7	TRBD2	TRBV12-3/TRBV12-4	NA	CASSTGLAVSEQYF	TGTGCCAGCAGTACGGGACTAGCGGTGAGTGAGCAGTACTTC
TRBJ2-5	NA	TRBV7-9	few	CASSPRSGVKETQYF	TGTGCCAGCAGCCCCCGGTCCGGGGTTAAAGAGACCCAGTACTTC
TRBJ2-2	TRBD1	TRBV7-2	once	CASSLEPGTGFGELFF	TGTGCCAGCAGCTTAGAACCAGGGACAGGGTTCGGGGAGCTGTTTTTT
TRBJ1-4	NA	TRBV4-1	NA	CASSQEGSGDLNEKLFF	TGCGCCAGCAGCCAAGAAGGGTCAGGGGACCTTAATGAAAAACTGTTTTTT
TRBJ1-2	NA	TRBV7-9	NA	CASPFPPGRDGYTF	TGTGCCAGCCCCTTTCCCCCAGGGAGGGATGGCTACACCTTC
TRBJ2-7	TRBD1	TRBV6-1	few	CASTKTGTSYEQYF	TGTGCCAGCACCAAGACAGGGACCTCCTACGAGCAGTACTTC
TRBJ2-5	NA	TRBV7-9	NA	CASSPTDARFETQYF	TGTGCCAGCAGCCCGACGGACGCGCGCTTCGAGACCCAGTACTTC
TRBJ2-7	NA	TRBV2	NA	CASSGDISYEQYF	TGTGCCAGCAGCGGGGACATCTCCTACGAGCAGTACTTC
TRBJ1-3	NA	TRBV6-1	few	CASEGQTRSGNTIYF	TGTGCCAGCGAAGGACAGACACGCTCTGGAAACACCATATATTTT
TRBJ1-1	NA	TRBV7-9	few	CASSLGRGRGNTEAFF	TGTGCCAGCAGCTTAGGGCGCGGCAGGGGGAACACTGAAGCTTTCTTT
TRBJ2-1	TRBD2	TRBV20-1	NA	CSARAWGGRALNEQFF	TGCAGTGCTAGAGCTTGGGGCGGGAGGGCCTTAAATGAGCAGTTCTTC
TRBJ2-7	NA	TRBV12-3/TRBV12-4	NA	CASSLGGSPHEQYF	TGTGCCAGCAGTTTAGGTGGTAGCCCCCACGAGCAGTACTTC
TRBJ1-4	NA	TRBV5-1	NA	CASSATGMANEKLFF	TGCGCCAGCAGCGCAACAGGGATGGCTAATGAAAAACTGTTTTTT
TRBJ2-5	NA	TRBV7-2	few	CASRSRVGVRETQYF	TGTGCCAGCAGATCAAGGGTGGGGGTACGAGAGACCCAGTACTTC
TRBJ2-5	NA	TRBV11-2	NA	CASSPSVGTGETQYF	TGTGCCAGCAGCCCTAGTGTGGGTACGGGGGAGACCCAGTACTTC
TRBJ2-7	TRBD2	TRBV3-1	NA	CASSYVRSSPGLAREQYF	TGTGCCAGCAGCTACGTACGATCTTCCCCGGGACTAGCGAGGGAGCAGTACTTC
TRBJ2-3	NA	TRBV11-1	NA	CASSSEGITDTQYF	TGTGCCAGCAGCTCGGAGGGAATTACAGATACGCAGTATTTT
TRBJ2-1	TRBD2	TRBV25-1	NA	CASSESGTSGGREQFF	TGTGCCAGCAGCGAATCCGGGACTAGCGGAGGTCGGGAGCAGTTCTTC
TRBJ2-2	NA	TRBV12-3/TRBV12-4	few	CASSPNPLGRITTGELFF	TGTGCCAGCAGTCCGAATCCCCTGGGGAGGATCACCACCGGGGAGCTGTTTTTT
TRBJ2-5	NA	TRBV7-8	NA	CASSTWTVMETQYF	TGTGCCAGCAGCACGTGGACGGTGATGGAGACCCAGTACTTC
TRBJ2-1	NA	TRBV6-2/TRBV6-3	NA	CASSLGDFRYNEQFF	TGTGCCAGCAGTTTAGGGGACTTCCGATACAATGAGCAGTTCTTC
TRBJ1-1	NA	TRBV9	NA	CASSLNTVNTEAFF	TGTGCCAGCAGCCTAAATACAGTTAACACTGAAGCTTTCTTT
TRBJ1-2	TRBD1	TRBV7-9	few	CASSFHPPGQGNYGYTF	TGTGCCAGCAGCTTCCACCCCCCGGGACAGGGAAACTATGGCTACACCTTC
TRBJ1-2	TRBD1	TRBV28	few	CASSSLLSQGSVGYTF	TGTGCCAGCAGCTCCCTATTGTCACAGGGGAGTGTGGGCTACACCTTC
TRBJ2-1	NA	TRBV5-1	NA	CASSSSTGFSGHEQFF	TGCGCCAGCAGCTCCTCGACCGGGTTCTCCGGCCATGAGCAGTTCTTC
TRBJ1-2	NA	TRBV7-2	many	CASSLVITGRLYGYTF	TGTGCCAGCAGCTTAGTGATTACGGGGCGTCTCTATGGCTACACCTTC
TRBJ2-4	NA	TRBV20-1	NA	CSAGRAGNIQYF	TGCAGTGCAGGCAGGGCGGGAAACATTCAGTACTTC
TRBJ2-2	NA	TRBV21-1	few	CASSKGMYRGIKNTGELFF	TGTGCCAGCAGCAAAGGGATGTACAGGGGCATTAAGAACACCGGGGAGCTGTTTTTT
TRBJ2-1	NA	TRBV6-6	many	CASSTEYYNEQFF	TGTGCCAGCAGTACAGAATACTACAATGAGCAGTTCTTC
TRBJ2-4	NA	TRBV21-1	few	CASSNKGKNIQYF	TGTGCCAGCAGCAACAAGGGAAAAAACATTCAGTACTTC
TRBJ1-3	NA	TRBV10-3	few	CAISAVQVSGNTIYF	TGTGCCATCAGTGCTGTACAGGTCTCTGGAAACACCATATATTTT
TRBJ2-3	NA	TRBV29-1	many	CSVSTGTGLITDTQYF	TGCAGCGTATCGACCGGGACCGGACTAATCACAGATACGCAGTATTTT
TRBJ2-7	NA	TRBV15	NA	CATSRIGRGVVSYEQYF	TGTGCCACCAGCAGGATTGGCCGGGGAGTAGTCTCCTACGAGCAGTACTTC
TRBJ2-5	TRBD2	TRBV30	NA	CAWSVLGRAGRETQYF	TGTGCCTGGAGTGTACTAGGGAGGGCTGGCCGAGAGACCCAGTACTTC
TRBJ2-5	TRBD2	TRBV9	NA	CASSVAPPGGRVETQYF	TGTGCCAGCAGCGTAGCCCCCCCGGGGGGGAGGGTAGAGACCCAGTACTTC
TRBJ2-7	TRBD1	TRBV27	few	CASSPRGQGGYEQYF	TGTGCCAGCAGTCCCCGGGGACAGGGAGGCTACGAGCAGTACTTC
TRBJ2-1	TRBD2	TRBV6-4	NA	CASSEVTSGTYYNEQFF	TGTGCCAGCAGTGAAGTTACTAGCGGGACCTACTACAATGAGCAGTTCTTC
TRBJ2-5	TRBD1	TRBV12-3/TRBV12-4	NA	CASSSKGAETQYF	TGTGCCAGCAGTTCAAAGGGGGCAGAGACCCAGTACTTC
TRBJ2-1	TRBD2	TRBV28	NA	CASSYAPGTSVEGNEQFF	TGTGCCAGCAGTTATGCCCCCGGGACTAGCGTTGAGGGCAATGAGCAGTTCTTC
TRBJ2-3	NA	TRBV5-5	NA	CASKVEGRDTQYF	TGTGCCAGCAAAGTCGAGGGACGGGATACGCAGTATTTT
TRBJ2-2	TRBD2	TRBV6-5	few	CASSYAPSSGSAGELFF	TGTGCCAGCAGTTACGCCCCTTCTAGCGGGAGTGCCGGGGAGCTGTTTTTT
TRBJ2-1	TRBD2	TRBV4-1	many	CASSRLAGTYNEQFF	TGCGCCAGCAGCCGACTAGCGGGGACCTACAATGAGCAGTTCTTC
TRBJ2-1	TRBD1	TRBV4-1	few	CASSQVHGQGEQFF	TGCGCCAGCAGCCAAGTCCACGGACAGGGGGAGCAGTTCTTC
TRBJ2-5	NA	TRBV6-6	few	CASSSERVGTQYF	TGTGCCAGCAGTTCCGAGCGTGTGGGGACCCAGTACTTC
TRBJ2-7	NA	TRBV11-2	NA	CASSFEGDYEQYF	TGTGCCAGCAGCTTCGAGGGGGATTACGAGCAGTACTTC
TRBJ2-7	NA	TRBV29-1	NA	CSVAGRASYEQYF	TGCAGCGTTGCAGGCAGGGCCTCCTACGAGCAGTACTTC
TRBJ2-3	TRBD2	TRBV5-8	NA	CASSPELAGVADTQYF	TGTGCCAGCAGCCCAGAACTAGCGGGAGTGGCAGATACGCAGTATTTT
TRBJ2-7	NA	TRBV29-1	NA	CSVRTGRGNYEQYF	TGCAGCGTCAGGACAGGGCGGGGGAACTACGAGCAGTACTTC